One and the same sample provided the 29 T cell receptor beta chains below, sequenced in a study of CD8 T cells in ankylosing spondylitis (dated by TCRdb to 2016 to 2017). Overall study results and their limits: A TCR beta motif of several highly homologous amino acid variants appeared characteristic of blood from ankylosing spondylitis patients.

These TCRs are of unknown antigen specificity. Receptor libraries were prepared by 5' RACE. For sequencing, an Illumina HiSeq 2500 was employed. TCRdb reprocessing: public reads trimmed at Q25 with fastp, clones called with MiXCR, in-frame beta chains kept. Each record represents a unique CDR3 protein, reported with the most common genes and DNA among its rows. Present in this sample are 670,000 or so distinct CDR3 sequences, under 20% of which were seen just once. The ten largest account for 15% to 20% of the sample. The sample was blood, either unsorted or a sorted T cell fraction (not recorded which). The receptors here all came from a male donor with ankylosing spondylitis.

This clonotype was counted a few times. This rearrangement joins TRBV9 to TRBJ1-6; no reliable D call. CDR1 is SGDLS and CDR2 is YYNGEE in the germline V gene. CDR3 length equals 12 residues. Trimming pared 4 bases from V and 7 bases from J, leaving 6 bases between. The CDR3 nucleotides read TGTGCCAGCAGCCGGGAGAATTCACCCCTCCACTTT. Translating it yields CASSRENSPLHF.

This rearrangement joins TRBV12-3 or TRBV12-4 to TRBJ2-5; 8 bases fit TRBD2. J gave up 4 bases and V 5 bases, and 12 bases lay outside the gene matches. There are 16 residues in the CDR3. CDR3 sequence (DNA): TGTGCCAGCAGTCCATCCGGGACTAGTCGAAGAGAGACCCAGTACTTC. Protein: CASSPSGTSRRETQYF.

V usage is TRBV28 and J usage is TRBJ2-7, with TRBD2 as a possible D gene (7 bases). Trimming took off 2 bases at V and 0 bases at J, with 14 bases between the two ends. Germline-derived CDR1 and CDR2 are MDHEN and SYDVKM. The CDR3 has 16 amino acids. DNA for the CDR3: TGTGCCAGCAGTTTACGGTCGGGGGGCCTCTCCTACGAGCAGTACTTC. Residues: CASSLRSGGLSYEQYF.

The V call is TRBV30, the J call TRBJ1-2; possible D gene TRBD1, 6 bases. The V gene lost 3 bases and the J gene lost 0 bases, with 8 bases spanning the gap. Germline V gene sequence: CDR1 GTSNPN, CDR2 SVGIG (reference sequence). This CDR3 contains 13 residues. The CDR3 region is CAWRDSTNYGYTF. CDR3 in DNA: TGTGCCTGGAGGGACAGCACTAACTATGGCTACACCTTC.

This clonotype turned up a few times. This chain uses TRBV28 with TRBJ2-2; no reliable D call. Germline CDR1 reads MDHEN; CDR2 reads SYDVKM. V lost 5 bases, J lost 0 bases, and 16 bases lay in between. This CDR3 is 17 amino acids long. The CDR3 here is CASSPPTTTPNTGELFF. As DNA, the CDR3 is TGTGCCAGCAGTCCCCCGACAACGACACCGAACACCGGGGAGCTGTTTTTT.

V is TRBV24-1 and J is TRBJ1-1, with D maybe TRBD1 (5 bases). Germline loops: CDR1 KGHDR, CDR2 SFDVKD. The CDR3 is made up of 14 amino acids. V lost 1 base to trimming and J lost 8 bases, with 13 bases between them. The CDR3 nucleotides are TGTGCCACCAGTGATTTCGGGGCGCGGGCAGAAGCTTTCTTT. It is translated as CATSDFGARAEAFF.

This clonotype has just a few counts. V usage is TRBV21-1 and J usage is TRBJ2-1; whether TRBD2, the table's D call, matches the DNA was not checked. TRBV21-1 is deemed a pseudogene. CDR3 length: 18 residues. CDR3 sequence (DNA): TGTGCCAGCAGCAAAGCCGGGGCTAGCGAGATGGTTAGGGATGAGCAGTTCTTC. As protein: CASSKAGASEMVRDEQFF.

The chain's CDR3 is CSAGPDFYEQYF. In DNA form, the CDR3 reads TGCAGTGCTGGACCCGACTTCTACGAGCAGTACTTC. This chain joins TRBV20-1 and TRBJ2-7, with no clear D. Germline V lookup: CDR1 DFQATT, CDR2 SNEGSKA (reference sequence). The germline V and J ends were trimmed by 5 bases and 3 bases, with 11 bases remaining between them. The CDR3 runs to 12 residues.

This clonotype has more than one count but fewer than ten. Written as DNA, the CDR3 is TGCGCCAGCAGCTTGGAGGAAAGCGGGGGTGGGTCCTACAATGAGCAGTTCTTC. Amino acid sequence: CASSLEESGGGSYNEQFF. This sequence joins TRBV5-1 and TRBJ2-1, with 8 bases that match TRBD2. V trimming: 0 bases; J trimming: 1 base; junction bases outside the gene matches: 9. The CDR3 covers 18 residues. Germline loops: CDR1 SGHRS, CDR2 YFSETQ.

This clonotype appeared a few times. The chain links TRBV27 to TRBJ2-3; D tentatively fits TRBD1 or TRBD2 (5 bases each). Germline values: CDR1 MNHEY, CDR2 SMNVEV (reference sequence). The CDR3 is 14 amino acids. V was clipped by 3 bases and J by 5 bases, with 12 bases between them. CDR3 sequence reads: CASSLLGERDTQYF. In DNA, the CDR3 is TGTGCCAGCAGTTTGTTGGGGGAGAGAGATACGCAGTATTTT.

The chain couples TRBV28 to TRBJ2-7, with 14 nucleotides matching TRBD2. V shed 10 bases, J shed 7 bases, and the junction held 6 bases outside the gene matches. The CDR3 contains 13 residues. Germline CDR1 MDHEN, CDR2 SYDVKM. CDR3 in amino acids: CAMGTSGSGEQYF. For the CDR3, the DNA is TGTGCCATGGGGACTAGCGGGAGTGGGGAGCAGTACTTC. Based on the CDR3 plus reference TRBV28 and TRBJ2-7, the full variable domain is DVKVTQSSRYLVKRTGEKVFLECVQDMDHENMFWYRQDPGLGLRLIYFSYDVKMKEKGDIPEGYSVSREKKERFSLILESASTNQTSMYLCAMGTSGSGEQYFGPGTRLTVT.

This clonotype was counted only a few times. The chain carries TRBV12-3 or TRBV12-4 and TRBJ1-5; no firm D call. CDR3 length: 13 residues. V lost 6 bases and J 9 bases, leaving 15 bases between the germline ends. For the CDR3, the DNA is TGTGCCAGCAGCGACGGACGGCGCGGGCCCCAGCATTTT. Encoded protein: CASSDGRRGPQHF.

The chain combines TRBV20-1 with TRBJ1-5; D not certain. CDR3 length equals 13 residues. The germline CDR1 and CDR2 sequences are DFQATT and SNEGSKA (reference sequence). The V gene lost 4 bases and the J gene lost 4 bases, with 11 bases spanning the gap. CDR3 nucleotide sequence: TGCAGTGCTAAGGGTGGAGAAAATCAGCCCCAGCATTTT. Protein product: CSAKGGENQPQHF.

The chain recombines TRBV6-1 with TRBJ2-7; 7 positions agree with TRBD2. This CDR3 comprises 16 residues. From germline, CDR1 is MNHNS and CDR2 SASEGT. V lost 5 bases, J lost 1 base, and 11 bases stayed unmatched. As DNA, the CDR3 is TGTGCCAGCAGTAGATTTAGCGGGCCTACGTCCTACGAGCAGTACTTC. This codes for CASSRFSGPTSYEQYF.

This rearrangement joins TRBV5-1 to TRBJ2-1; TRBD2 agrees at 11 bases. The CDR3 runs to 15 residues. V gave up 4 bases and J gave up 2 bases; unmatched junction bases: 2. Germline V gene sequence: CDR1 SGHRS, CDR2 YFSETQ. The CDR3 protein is CASSMTSGAYNEQFF. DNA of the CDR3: TGCGCCAGCAGCATGACTAGCGGGGCCTACAATGAGCAGTTCTTC.

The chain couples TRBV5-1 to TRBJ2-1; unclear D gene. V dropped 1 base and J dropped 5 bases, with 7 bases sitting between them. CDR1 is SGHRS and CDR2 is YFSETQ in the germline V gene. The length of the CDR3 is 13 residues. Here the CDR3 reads CASSLTTDNEQFF. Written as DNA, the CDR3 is TGCGCCAGCAGCTTGACGACGGACAATGAGCAGTTCTTC.

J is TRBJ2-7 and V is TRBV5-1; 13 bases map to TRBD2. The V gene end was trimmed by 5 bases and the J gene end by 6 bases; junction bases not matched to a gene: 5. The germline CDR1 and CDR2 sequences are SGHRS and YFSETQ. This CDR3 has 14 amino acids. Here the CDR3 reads CASRRTSGSSEQYF. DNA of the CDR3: TGCGCCAGCAGGCGGACTAGCGGGAGTTCCGAGCAGTACTTC.

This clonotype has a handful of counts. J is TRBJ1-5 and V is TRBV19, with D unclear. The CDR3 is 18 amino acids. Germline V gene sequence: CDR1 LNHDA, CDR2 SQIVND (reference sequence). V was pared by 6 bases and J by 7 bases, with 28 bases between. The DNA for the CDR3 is TGTGCCAGTAGCGATCCCCGGGCCTCCGAAGTTATCAGGCAGCCCCAGCATTTT. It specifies CASSDPRASEVIRQPQHF. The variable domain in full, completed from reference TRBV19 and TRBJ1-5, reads DGGITQSPKYLFRKEGQNVTLSCEQNLNHDAMYWYRQDPGQGLRLIYYSQIVNDFQKGDIAEGYSVSREKKESFPLTVTSAQKNPTAFYLCASSDPRASEVIRQPQHFGDGTRLSIL.

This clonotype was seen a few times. DNA of the CDR3: TGTGCCAGCAGCTCCCCAGGGGCCGTGTACAATGAGCAGTTCTTC. This codes for CASSSPGAVYNEQFF. V and J are TRBV7-9 and TRBJ2-1; maybe TRBD1 (6 bases). The CDR3 totals 15 residues. Trimming cost V 4 bases and J 4 bases, with 14 bases left between them. Germline CDR1 is SEHNR and CDR2 is FQNEAQ (reference sequence).

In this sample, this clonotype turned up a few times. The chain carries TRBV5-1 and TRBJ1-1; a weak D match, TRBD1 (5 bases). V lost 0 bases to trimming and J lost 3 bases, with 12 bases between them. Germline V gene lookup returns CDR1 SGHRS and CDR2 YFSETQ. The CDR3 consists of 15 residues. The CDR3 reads CASSLEAGRYTEAFF. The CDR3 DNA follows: TGCGCCAGCAGCTTGGAGGCAGGGCGATACACTGAAGCTTTCTTT. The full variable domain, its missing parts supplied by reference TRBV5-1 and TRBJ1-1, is KAGVTQTPRYLIKTRGQQVTLSCSPISGHRSVSWYQQTPGQGLQFLFEYFSETQRNKGNFPGRFSGRQFSNSRSEMNVSTLELGDSALYLCASSLEAGRYTEAFFGQGTRLTVV.

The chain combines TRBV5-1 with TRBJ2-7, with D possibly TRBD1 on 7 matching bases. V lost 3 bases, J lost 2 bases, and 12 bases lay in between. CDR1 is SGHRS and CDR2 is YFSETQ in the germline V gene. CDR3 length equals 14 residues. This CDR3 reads CASSWGDSPYEQYF. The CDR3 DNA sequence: TGCGCCAGCAGCTGGGGGGACAGTCCCTACGAGCAGTACTTC.

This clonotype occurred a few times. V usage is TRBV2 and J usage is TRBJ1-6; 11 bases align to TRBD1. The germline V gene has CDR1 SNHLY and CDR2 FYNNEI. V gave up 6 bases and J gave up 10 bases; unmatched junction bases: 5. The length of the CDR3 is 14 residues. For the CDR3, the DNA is TGTGCCAGCAGCGGGACAGGGGGGAGGTCACCCCTCCACTTT. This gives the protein CASSGTGGRSPLHF.

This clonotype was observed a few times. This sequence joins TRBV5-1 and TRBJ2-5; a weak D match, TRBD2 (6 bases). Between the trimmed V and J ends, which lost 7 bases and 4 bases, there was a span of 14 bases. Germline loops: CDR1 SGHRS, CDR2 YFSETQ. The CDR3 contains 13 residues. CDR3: CASRSLAIETQYF. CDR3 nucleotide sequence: TGCGCCAGCCGCTCCCTAGCGATAGAGACCCAGTACTTC.

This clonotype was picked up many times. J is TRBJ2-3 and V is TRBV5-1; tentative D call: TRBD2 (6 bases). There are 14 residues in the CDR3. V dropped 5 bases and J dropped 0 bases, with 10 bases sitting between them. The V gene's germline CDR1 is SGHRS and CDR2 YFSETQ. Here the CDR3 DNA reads TGCGCCAGCAGAACGGGAGCTAGCACAGATACGCAGTATTTT. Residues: CASRTGASTDTQYF.

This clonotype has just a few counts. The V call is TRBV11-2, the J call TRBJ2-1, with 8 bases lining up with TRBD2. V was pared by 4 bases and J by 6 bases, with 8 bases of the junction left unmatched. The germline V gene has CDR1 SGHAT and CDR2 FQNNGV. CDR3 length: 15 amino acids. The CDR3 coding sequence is TGTGCCAGCAGCTCCCAGGTGCGGGGGGCCAATGAGCAGTTCTTC. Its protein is CASSSQVRGANEQFF.

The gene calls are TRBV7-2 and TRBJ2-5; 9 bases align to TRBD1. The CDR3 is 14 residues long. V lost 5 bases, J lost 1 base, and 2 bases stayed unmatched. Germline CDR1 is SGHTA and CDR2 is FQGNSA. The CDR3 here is CASSPDRGQETQYF. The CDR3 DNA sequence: TGTGCCAGCAGCCCGGACAGGGGCCAAGAGACCCAGTACTTC.

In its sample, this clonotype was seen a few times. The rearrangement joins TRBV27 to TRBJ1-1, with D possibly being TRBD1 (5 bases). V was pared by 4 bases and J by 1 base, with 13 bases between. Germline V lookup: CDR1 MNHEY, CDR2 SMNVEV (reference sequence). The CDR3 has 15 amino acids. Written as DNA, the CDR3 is TGTGCCAGCAGTTCCGACAGAATCCAGAACACTGAAGCTTTCTTT. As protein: CASSSDRIQNTEAFF.

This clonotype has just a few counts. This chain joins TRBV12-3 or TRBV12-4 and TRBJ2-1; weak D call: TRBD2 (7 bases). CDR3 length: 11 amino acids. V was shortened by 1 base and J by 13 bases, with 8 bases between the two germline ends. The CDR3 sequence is CASSLGGGQFF. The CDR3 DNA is TGTGCCAGCAGTTTAGGGGGGGGCCAGTTCTTC.

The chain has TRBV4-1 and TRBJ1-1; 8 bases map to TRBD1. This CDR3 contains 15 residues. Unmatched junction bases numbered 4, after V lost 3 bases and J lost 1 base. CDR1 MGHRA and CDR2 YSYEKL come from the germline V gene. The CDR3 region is CASSQGTGSNTEAFF. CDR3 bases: TGCGCCAGCAGCCAGGGGACAGGCTCGAACACTGAAGCTTTCTTT.